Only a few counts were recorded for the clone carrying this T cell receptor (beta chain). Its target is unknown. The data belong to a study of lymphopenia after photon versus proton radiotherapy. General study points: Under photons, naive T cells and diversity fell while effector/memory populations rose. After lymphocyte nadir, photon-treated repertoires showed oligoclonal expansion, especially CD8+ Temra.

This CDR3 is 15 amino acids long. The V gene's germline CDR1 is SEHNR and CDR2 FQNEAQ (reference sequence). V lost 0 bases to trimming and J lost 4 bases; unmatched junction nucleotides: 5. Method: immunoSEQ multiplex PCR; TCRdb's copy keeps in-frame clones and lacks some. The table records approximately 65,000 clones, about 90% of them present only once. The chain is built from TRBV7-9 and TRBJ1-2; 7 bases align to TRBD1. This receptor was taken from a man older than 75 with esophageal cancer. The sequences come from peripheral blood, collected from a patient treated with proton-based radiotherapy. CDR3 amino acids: CASSLAQSGGYGYTF. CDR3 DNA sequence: TGTGCCAGCAGCTTAGCGCAATCAGGGGGCTATGGCTACACCTTC.